This TCR beta chain appears in the sequencing data of a study of blood T cell repertoires in COVID-19. Some clones are missing from TCRdb's copy, which holds only in-frame ones; the method was immunoSEQ multiplex PCR. This table has 200,000 to 250,000 clones, around 82% appearing once. The V end was cut by 5 bases, the J end by 7 bases, with 20 bases between. Germline CDR1 and CDR2: SEHNR and FQNEAQ (reference sequence). The CDR3 runs 15 residues. This sequence was found in an elderly woman with acute or convalescent COVID-19. V usage is TRBV7-9 and J usage is TRBJ1-2, with a possible D match to TRBD1 (5 bases). Sequences were obtained from peripheral blood. CDR3 protein: CASSVLRDLDRGYTF. The CDR3 DNA is TGTGCCAGCAGCGTTCTCCGGGACTTGGACCGTGGCTACACCTTC.